A single sample is the source of the 22 T cell receptor beta chains below, sequenced in a study of control samples from healthy donors and cancer patients. Data came from immunoSEQ multiplex PCR; TCRdb stores just in-frame clones and leaves some out. The profile shows approximately 7,000 clones, about 70% of them singletons. Sequencing was done on a sample of formalin-fixed, paraffin-embedded tissue. The receptors were sampled from a male donor with melanoma.

The V and J genes are TRBV18 and TRBJ2-3, with D possibly matching TRBD2 (6 bases). Germline assignment: CDR1 KGHSH and CDR2 LQKENI. Trimming pared 3 bases from V and 6 bases from J, leaving 7 bases between. CDR3 length: 12 residues. CDR3 coding DNA: TGTGCCAGCTCACCGGGACTGGATACGCAGTATTTT. This sequence encodes CASSPGLDTQYF.

In regard to this clone: Other DNA sequences in the sample encode the same CDR3. V gene TRBV5-1 combines with J gene TRBJ1-5; D ambiguous. The CDR3 spans 15 residues. Germline V gene sequence: CDR1 SGHRS, CDR2 YFSETQ. V gave up 1 base and J gave up 2 bases, with 10 bases separating them. CDR3 in DNA: TGCGCCAGCAGCTTGTTGGGCGGGCGCAATCAGCCCCAGCATTTT. Translating gives CASSLLGGRNQPQHF.

This clone was seen once. V gene TRBV12-3 or TRBV12-4 combines with J gene TRBJ2-7; TRBD1 aligns across 7 bases. The CDR3 extends over 12 amino acids. Trimming removed 6 bases from V and 6 bases from J; junction bases left unmatched: 5. The CDR3 region is CASSLTGFEQYV. The CDR3 DNA follows: TGTGCCAGCAGCCTGACAGGGTTCGAGCAGTACGTC.

V and J are TRBV4-1 and TRBJ1-1; no clear D. Deletions cut 1 base from V and 2 bases from J, with 5 bases between. The CDR3 has 13 amino acids. Germline V gives CDR1 MGHRA, CDR2 YSYEKL. CDR3 loop: CASSQVGNTEAFF. The CDR3 DNA sequence: TGCGCCAGCAGCCAAGTAGGCAACACTGAAGCTTTCTTT.

The chain combines TRBV18 with TRBJ2-7; 9 nucleotides align to TRBD1. In germline, CDR1 is KGHSH, CDR2 LQKENI. V was clipped by 5 bases and J by 9 bases; unmatched bases: 14. The CDR3 totals 15 residues. The DNA for the CDR3 is TGTGCCAGCTCAACCGGGACAGGGATTCTACGCAGGCAGTACGTC. It yields the protein CASSTGTGILRRQYV.

CDR3 DNA: TGCAGCGTTGGGGGGGGGTCCTCCTACGAGCAGTACTTC. It codes for CSVGGGSSYEQYF. This chain connects TRBV29-1 to TRBJ2-7; the match to TRBD2 covers 7 bases. CDR1 and CDR2 (germline): SQVTM, ANQGSEA. This CDR3 spans 13 amino acids. Trimming removed 4 bases from V and 0 bases from J; junction bases left unmatched: 3.

J is TRBJ2-3 and V is TRBV10-2; 11 positions agree with TRBD2. Germline trimming cut 0 bases from V and 5 bases from J; bases unmatched to any gene: 7. The CDR3 has 17 residues. CDR1 is WSHSY and CDR2 is SAAADI in the germline V gene. The CDR3 DNA reads as TGCGCCAGCAGTGAGTCAGGCTGGCTAGCGGGAGGAGATACGCAGTATTTT. Translating gives CASSESGWLAGGDTQYF.

This clone has a handful of counts. The genes are TRBV2 and TRBJ2-6; perhaps TRBD1 as D (6 bases). Trimming pared 3 bases from V and 2 bases from J, leaving 11 bases between. Germline loops: CDR1 SNHLY, CDR2 FYNNEI. The length of the CDR3 is 16 residues. As DNA, the CDR3 is TGTGCCAGCAGTGAGCAAGGGGGTGCTGGGGCCAACGTCCTGACTTTC. Translating gives CASSEQGGAGANVLTF.

This clone was counted only a few times. V and J are TRBV3-1 (or the pseudogene TRBV3-2) and TRBJ2-2; 15 bases are a match to TRBD2. This CDR3 contains 19 residues. The J segment lost 4 bases and the V segment lost 3 bases, leaving 9 bases of the junction unmatched. Per the germline V gene, CDR1 is LGHDT and CDR2 is YNNKEL (reference sequence). This CDR3 is CASSHPGLAGGLTTGELFF. Written as DNA, the CDR3 is TGTGCCAGCAGCCACCCCGGACTAGCGGGGGGGCTGACCACCGGGGAGCTGTTTTTT.

The chain employs TRBV5-1 and TRBJ2-5; TRBD1 might be the D (7 bases). V lost 4 bases and J lost 4, with 14 bases in between. This CDR3 contains 14 residues. Germline loops: CDR1 SGHRS, CDR2 YFSETQ. The CDR3 loop reads CASSARQGGETQYF. The DNA for the CDR3 is TGCGCCAGCAGCGCCCGACAGGGAGGAGAGACCCAGTACTTC.

Comments on this clone: The junction departs from the called germline gene at one end, perhaps through a read error. Additional DNA sequences in this sample encode the identical CDR3. The chain carries TRBV14 and TRBJ2-3, with 13 bases aligning to TRBD2. The CDR3 loop spans 22 amino acids. The germline V gene has CDR1 SGHDN and CDR2 FVKESK. CDR3 in DNA: TGTGCCAGTAGCCACGGACTAGCGGGGGAGGAGGCTCTGTATGGGTCAACAGATACGCAGTATTTT. Residues: CASSHGLAGEEALYGSTDTQYF.

The chain combines TRBV19 with TRBJ2-1, with a tentative D call TRBD2 (6 bases). The CDR3 sequence is 12 residues long. Germline CDR1 and CDR2: LNHDA and SQIVND (reference sequence). Trimming left V 3 bases short and J 7 bases short, with 7 bases between. The CDR3 spells CASSIRGNEQFF. CDR3 DNA: TGTGCCAGTAGTATTCGGGGGAATGAGCAGTTCTTC.

In this sample, this clone is medium-sized. The genes are TRBV19 and TRBJ1-2; 9 bases align to TRBD1. V shed 6 bases and J 5 bases; nucleotides not matched to a gene: 7. This CDR3 has 14 residues. Germline V gives CDR1 LNHDA, CDR2 SQIVND (reference sequence). The CDR3 spells CASRAGTGLYGYTF. In DNA, the CDR3 is TGTGCCAGTAGAGCCGGGACAGGGCTGTATGGCTACACCTTC. Complete variable domain (other parts from reference TRBV19 and TRBJ1-2): DGGITQSPKYLFRKEGQNVTLSCEQNLNHDAMYWYRQDPGQGLRLIYYSQIVNDFQKGDIAEGYSVSREKKESFPLTVTSAQKNPTAFYLCASRAGTGLYGYTFGSGTRLTVV.

The chain recombines TRBV6-5 with TRBJ2-3; 10 bases match TRBD2. V lost 6 bases, J lost 5 bases, and 5 bases stayed unmatched. The CDR3 runs to 14 residues. CDR1 is MNHEY, CDR2 SVGAGI, per germline. As DNA, the CDR3 is TGTGCCAGCAGACTAGCGGGGCAGAGAGATACGCAGTATTTT. Protein product: CASRLAGQRDTQYF.

There are a few counts of this clone. Other nucleotide sequences from this sample produce the same CDR3. The rearrangement links TRBV27 to TRBJ2-1; 8 bases are shared with TRBD1. CDR3 size: 14 residues. Losses at the gene ends were 5 bases for V and 5 bases for J; bases not matched to a gene: 5. CDR1 and CDR2 (germline): MNHEY, SMNVEV (reference sequence). This chain's CDR3 is CASSPGTGNNEQFF. In nucleotides, the CDR3 is TGTGCCAGCAGTCCCGGGACAGGCAACAATGAGCAGTTCTTC.

The rearrangement links TRBV7-9 to TRBJ2-5, with TRBD1 matching over 7 bases. Per the germline V gene, CDR1 is SEHNR and CDR2 is FQNEAQ (reference sequence). This CDR3 is 16 amino acids long. The V segment lost 5 bases and the J segment 8 bases; nucleotides outside the gene matches: 17. DNA for the CDR3: TGTGCCAGCAGCCCAGTCCGGGACAGAGGAAAGAATACCCAGTACTTC. Protein: CASSPVRDRGKNTQYF.

The CDR3 region is CASSLKGSSPLHF. The CDR3 region has the DNA TGTGCCAGCAGCTTGAAGGGCAGTTCACCCCTCCACTTT. This chain connects TRBV5-6 to TRBJ1-6, with no clear D. Trimming left V 1 base short and J 9 bases short, with 8 bases between. CDR3 size: 13 residues. Germline-derived CDR1 and CDR2 are SGHDT and YYEEEE.

In its sample, this clone was seen a few times. This CDR3 is also generated by other DNA sequences in the sample. The CDR3 region has the DNA TGTGCCAGCCGGTTGACGGATCAGAACACTGAAGCTTTCTTT. This gives the protein CASRLTDQNTEAFF. V gene TRBV2 combines with J gene TRBJ1-1; D remains ambiguous. Trimming took off 8 bases at V and 1 base at J, with 14 bases between the two ends. This CDR3 contains 14 residues. Looked up from germline, CDR1 is SNHLY and CDR2 is FYNNEI.

CDR3 DNA sequence: TGTGCCAGCAGTTCCAGCGGGGGCAAGCTCTACAATGAGCAGTTCTTC. As protein: CASSSSGGKLYNEQFF. The V gene is TRBV2, the J gene TRBJ2-1; TRBD2 matches 8 bases. The germline gives CDR1 SNHLY, CDR2 FYNNEI. Trimming took 5 bases from V and 3 from J; bases not matched to a gene: 9. The CDR3 is made up of 16 amino acids.

V and J are TRBV11-2 and TRBJ1-4; a weak D match, TRBD1 (6 bases). CDR1 and CDR2 from the germline V gene are SGHAT and FQNNGV. V lost 7 bases to trimming and J lost 8 bases, with 17 bases between them. The CDR3 is 14 residues long. The CDR3 DNA follows: TGTGCCAGCACTGGGGGGGCAGGGAGGGAAAAACTGTTTTTT. Its translation: CASTGGAGREKLFF.

This clone was observed a few times. This chain links TRBV9 with TRBJ1-6; D ambiguous. The CDR3 totals 14 residues. The germline V gene encodes CDR1 SGDLS and CDR2 YYNGEE. Deletions cut 3 bases from V and 9 bases from J, with 13 bases between. The CDR3 DNA follows: TGTGCCAGCAGCGGCGAGAGTAGAAGTTCACCCCTCCACTTT. This translates into CASSGESRSSPLHF. The entire variable domain, with the rest obtained from reference TRBV9 and TRBJ1-6, is as follows: DSGVTQTPKHLITATGQRVTLRCSPRSGDLSVYWYQQSLDQGLQFLIQYYNGEERAKGNILERFSAQQFPDLHSELNLSSLELGDSALYFCASSGESRSSPLHFGNGTRLTVT.

Regarding this clone: The same CDR3 arises from other DNA sequences in this sample as well. The chain uses TRBV20-1 and TRBJ1-5; D might be TRBD1 (5 bases). From germline, CDR1 is DFQATT and CDR2 SNEGSKA (reference sequence). V was trimmed by 6 bases and J by 3 bases, leaving 12 bases between them. This CDR3 region has 13 residues. The CDR3 nucleotides are TGCAGTGCAAGTGGGACGGACAATCAGCCCCAGCATTTT. It translates to CSASGTDNQPQHF.